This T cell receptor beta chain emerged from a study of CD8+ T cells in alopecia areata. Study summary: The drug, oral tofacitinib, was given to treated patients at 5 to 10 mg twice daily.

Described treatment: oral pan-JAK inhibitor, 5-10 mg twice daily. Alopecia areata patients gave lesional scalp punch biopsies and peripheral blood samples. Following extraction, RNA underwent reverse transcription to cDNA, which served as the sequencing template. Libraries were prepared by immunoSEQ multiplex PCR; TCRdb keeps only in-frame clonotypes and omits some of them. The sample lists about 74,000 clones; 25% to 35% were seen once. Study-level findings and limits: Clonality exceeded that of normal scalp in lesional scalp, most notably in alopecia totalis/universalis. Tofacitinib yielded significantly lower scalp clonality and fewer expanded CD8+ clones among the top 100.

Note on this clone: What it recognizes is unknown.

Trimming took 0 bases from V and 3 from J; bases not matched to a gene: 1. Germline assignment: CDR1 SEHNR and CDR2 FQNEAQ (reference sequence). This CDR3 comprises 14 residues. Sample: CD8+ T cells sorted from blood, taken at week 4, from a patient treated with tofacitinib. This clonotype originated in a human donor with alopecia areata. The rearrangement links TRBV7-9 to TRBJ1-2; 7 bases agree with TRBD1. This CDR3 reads CASSLAGTDYGYTF. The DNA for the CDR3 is TGTGCCAGCAGCTTAGCCGGGACAGACTATGGCTACACCTTC.